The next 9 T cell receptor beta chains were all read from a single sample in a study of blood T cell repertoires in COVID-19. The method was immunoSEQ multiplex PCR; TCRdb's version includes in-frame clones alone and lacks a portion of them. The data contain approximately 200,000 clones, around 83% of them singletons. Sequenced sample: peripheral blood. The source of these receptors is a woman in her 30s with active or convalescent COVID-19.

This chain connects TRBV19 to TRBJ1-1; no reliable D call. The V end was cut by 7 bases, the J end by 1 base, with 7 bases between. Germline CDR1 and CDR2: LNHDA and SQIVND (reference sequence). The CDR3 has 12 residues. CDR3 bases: TGTGCCAGTATCGCAGGGAACACTGAAGCTTTCTTT. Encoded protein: CASIAGNTEAFF.

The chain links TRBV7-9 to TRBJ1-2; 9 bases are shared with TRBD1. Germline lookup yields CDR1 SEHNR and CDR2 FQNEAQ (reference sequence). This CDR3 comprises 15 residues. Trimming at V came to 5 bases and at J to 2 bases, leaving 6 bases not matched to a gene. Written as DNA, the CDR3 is TGTGCCAGCAGCCTATGGGACAGGGTAAACTATGGCTACACCTTC. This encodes CASSLWDRVNYGYTF.

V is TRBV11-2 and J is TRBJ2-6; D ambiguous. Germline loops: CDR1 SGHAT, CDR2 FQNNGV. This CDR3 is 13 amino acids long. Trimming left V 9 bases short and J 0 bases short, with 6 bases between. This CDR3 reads CASRSSGANVLTF. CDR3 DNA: TGTGCCAGTCGTAGCTCTGGGGCCAACGTCCTGACTTTC.

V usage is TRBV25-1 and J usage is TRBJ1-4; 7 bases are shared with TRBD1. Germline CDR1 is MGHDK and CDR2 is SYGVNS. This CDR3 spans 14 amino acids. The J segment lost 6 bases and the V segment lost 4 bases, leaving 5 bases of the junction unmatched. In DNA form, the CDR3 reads TGTGCCAGCAGTGGGGGGCAGGGGGATGAAAAACTGTTTTTT. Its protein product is CASSGGQGDEKLFF.

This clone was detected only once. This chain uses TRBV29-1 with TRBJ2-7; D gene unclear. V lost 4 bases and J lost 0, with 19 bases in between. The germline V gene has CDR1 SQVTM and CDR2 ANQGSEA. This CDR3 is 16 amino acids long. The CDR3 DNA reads TGCAGCGTTGTTGAGGCGCGCCGCTCGAGCTCCTACGAGCAGTACTTC. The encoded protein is CSVVEARRSSSYEQYF.

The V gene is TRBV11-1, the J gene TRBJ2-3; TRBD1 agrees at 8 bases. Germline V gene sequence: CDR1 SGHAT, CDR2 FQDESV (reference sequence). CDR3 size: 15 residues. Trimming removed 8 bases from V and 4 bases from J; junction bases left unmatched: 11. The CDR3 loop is CASGPGGAGADTQYF. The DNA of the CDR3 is TGTGCCAGCGGTCCAGGGGGCGCGGGCGCAGATACGCAGTATTTT.

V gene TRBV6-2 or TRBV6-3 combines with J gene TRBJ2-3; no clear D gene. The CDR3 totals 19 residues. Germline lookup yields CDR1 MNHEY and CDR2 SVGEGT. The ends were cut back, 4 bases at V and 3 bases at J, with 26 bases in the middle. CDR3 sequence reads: CASSFPIPAEYEGTDTQYF. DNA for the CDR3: TGTGCCAGCAGTTTTCCGATCCCCGCGGAGTATGAAGGAACAGATACGCAGTATTTT.

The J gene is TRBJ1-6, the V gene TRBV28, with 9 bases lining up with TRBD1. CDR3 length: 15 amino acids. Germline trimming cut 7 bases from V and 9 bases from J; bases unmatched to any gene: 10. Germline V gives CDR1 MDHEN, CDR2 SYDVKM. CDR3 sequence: CASKVSQGARSPLHF. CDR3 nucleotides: TGTGCCAGCAAGGTCTCACAGGGGGCACGTTCACCCCTCCACTTT.

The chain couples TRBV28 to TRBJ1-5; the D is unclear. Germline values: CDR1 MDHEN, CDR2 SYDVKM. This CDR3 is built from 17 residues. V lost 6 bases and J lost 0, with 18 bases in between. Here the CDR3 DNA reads TGTGCCAGCAGCCCCGGGCGAAGAGGGAATAGCAATCAGCCCCAGCATTTT. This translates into CASSPGRRGNSNQPQHF.